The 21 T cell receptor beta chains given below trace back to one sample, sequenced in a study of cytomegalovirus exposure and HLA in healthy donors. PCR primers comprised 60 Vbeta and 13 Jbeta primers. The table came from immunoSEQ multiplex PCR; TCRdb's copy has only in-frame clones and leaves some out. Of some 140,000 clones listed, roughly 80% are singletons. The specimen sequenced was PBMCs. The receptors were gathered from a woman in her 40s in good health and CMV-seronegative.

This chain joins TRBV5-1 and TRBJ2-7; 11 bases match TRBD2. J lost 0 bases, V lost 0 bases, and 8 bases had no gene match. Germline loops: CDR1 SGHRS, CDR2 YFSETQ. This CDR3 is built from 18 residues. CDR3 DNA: TGCGCCAGCAGCTTGGGACTAGCGGGGCTAACGAGCTCCTACGAGCAGTACTTC. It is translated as CASSLGLAGLTSSYEQYF.

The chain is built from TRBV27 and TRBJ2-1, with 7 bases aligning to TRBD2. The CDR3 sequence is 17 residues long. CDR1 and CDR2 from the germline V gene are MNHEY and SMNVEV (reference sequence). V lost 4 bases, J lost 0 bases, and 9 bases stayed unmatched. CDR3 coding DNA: TGTGCCAGCAGTTACCTAGCGGCCTACAGCTCCTACAATGAGCAGTTCTTC. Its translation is CASSYLAAYSSYNEQFF.

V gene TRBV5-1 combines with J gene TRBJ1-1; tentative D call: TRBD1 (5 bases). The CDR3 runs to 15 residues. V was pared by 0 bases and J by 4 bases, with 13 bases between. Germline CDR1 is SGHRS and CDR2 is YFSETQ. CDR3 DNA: TGCGCCAGCAGCTTGGGTTCAGGGTGGGGCACTGAAGCTTTCTTT. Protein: CASSLGSGWGTEAFF.

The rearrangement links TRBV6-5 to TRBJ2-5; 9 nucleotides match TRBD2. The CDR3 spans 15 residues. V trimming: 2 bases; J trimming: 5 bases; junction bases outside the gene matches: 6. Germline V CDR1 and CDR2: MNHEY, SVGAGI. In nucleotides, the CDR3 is TGTGCCAGCAGTTACGGGGCTAGCGGGAAGGAGACCCAGTACTTC. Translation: CASSYGASGKETQYF.

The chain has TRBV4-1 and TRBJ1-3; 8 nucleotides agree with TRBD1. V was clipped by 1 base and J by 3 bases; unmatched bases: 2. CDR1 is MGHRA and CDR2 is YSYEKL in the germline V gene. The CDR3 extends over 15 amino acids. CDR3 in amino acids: CASSQGQGYGNTIYF. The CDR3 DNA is TGCGCCAGCAGCCAAGGACAGGGGTATGGAAACACCATATATTTT.

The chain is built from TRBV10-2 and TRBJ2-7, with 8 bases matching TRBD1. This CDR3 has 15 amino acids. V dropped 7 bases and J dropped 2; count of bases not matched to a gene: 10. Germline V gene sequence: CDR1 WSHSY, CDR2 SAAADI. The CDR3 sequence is CASTQGGQGAYEQYF. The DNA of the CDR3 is TGCGCCAGCACCCAGGGAGGACAGGGCGCCTACGAGCAGTACTTC.

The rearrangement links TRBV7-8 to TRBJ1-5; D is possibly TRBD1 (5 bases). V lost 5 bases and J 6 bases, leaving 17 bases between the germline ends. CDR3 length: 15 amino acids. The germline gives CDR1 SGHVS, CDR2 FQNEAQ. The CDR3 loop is CASSPEGSRGQPQHF. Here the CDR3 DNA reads TGTGCCAGCAGCCCAGAAGGGTCTAGGGGTCAGCCCCAGCATTTT.

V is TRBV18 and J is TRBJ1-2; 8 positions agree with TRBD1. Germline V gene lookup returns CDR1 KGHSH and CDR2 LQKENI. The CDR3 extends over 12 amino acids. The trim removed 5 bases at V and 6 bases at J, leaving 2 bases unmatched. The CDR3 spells CASSATGDGYTF. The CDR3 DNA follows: TGTGCCAGCTCAGCGACAGGGGATGGCTACACCTTC.

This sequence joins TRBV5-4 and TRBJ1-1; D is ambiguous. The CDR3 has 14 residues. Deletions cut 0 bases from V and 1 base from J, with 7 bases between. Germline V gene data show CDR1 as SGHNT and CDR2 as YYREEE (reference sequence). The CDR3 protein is CASSLVQKNTEAFF. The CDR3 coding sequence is TGTGCCAGCAGCTTGGTACAGAAGAACACTGAAGCTTTCTTT. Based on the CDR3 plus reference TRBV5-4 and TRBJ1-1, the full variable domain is ETGVTQSPTHLIKTRGQQVTLRCSSQSGHNTVSWYQQALGQGPQFIFQYYREEENGRGNFPPRFSGLQFPNYSSELNVNALELDDSALYLCASSLVQKNTEAFFGQGTRLTVV.

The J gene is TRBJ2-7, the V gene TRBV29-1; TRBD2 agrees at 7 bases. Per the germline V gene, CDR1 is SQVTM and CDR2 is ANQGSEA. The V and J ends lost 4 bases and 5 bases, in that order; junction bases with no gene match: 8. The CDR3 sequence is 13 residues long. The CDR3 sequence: CSVGGLAVDEQYF. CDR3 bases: TGCAGCGTTGGCGGGCTAGCGGTCGACGAGCAGTACTTC.

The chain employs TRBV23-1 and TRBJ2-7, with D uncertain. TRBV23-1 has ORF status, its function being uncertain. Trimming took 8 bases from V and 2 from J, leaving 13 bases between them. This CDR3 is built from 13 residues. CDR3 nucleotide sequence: TGCGCCAGCGCCAACACCAAACCCTACGAGCAGTACTTC. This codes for CASANTKPYEQYF.

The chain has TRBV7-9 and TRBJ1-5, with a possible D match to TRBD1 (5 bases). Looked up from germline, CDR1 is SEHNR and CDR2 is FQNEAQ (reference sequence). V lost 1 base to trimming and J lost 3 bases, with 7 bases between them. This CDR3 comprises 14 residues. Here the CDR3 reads CASSLGQYNQPQHF. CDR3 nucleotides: TGTGCCAGCAGCTTAGGACAGTACAATCAGCCCCAGCATTTT.

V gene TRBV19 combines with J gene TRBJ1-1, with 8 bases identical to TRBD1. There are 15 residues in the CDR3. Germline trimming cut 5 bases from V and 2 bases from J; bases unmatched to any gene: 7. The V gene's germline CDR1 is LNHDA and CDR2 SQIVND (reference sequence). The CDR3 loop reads CASSPDRGANTEAFF. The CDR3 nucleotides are TGTGCCAGTAGTCCAGACAGGGGAGCAAACACTGAAGCTTTCTTT.

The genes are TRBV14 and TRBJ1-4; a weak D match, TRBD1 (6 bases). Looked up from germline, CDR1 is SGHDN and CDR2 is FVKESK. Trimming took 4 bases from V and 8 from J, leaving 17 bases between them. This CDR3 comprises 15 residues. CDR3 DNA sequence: TGTGCCAGCAGCCTCAGGGGTCAGGGATGGGAAAAACTGTTTTTT. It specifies CASSLRGQGWEKLFF. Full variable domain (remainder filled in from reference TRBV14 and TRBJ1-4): EAGVTQFPSHSVIEKGQTVTLRCDPISGHDNLYWYRRVMGKEIKFLLHFVKESKQDESGMPNNRFLAERTGGTYSTLKVQPAELEDSGVYFCASSLRGQGWEKLFFGSGTQLSVL.

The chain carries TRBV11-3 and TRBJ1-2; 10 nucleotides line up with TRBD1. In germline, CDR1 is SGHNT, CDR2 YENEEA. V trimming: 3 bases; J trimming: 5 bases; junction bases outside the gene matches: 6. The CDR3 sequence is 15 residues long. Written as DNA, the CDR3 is TGTGCCAGCAGCTTGGGACAGGGGAAACAGTATGGCTACACCTTC. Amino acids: CASSLGQGKQYGYTF. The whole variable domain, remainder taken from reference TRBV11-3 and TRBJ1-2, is EAGVVQSPRYKIIEKKQPVAFWCNPISGHNTLYWYLQNLGQGPELLIRYENEEAVDDSQLPKDRFSAERLKGVDSTLKIQPAELGDSAVYLCASSLGQGKQYGYTFGSGTRLTVV.

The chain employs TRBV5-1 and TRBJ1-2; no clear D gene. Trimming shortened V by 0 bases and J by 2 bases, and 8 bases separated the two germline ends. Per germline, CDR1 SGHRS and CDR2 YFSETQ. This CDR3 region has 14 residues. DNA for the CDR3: TGCGCCAGCAGCTTGGATGCTCGGAACTATGGCTACACCTTC. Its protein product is CASSLDARNYGYTF. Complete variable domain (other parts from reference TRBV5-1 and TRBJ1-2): KAGVTQTPRYLIKTRGQQVTLSCSPISGHRSVSWYQQTPGQGLQFLFEYFSETQRNKGNFPGRFSGRQFSNSRSEMNVSTLELGDSALYLCASSLDARNYGYTFGSGTRLTVV.

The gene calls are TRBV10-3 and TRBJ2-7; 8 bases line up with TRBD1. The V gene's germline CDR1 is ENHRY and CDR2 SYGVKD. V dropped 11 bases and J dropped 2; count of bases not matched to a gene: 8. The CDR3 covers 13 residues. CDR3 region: CALKGQDTYEQYF. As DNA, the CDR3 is TGTGCCTTGAAGGGACAGGACACCTACGAGCAGTACTTC.

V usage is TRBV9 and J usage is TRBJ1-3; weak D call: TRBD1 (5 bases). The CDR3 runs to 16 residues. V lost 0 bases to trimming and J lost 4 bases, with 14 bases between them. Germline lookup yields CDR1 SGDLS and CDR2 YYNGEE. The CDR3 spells CASSVDLEGPGNTIYF. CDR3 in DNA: TGTGCCAGCAGCGTAGACCTGGAGGGGCCAGGAAACACCATATATTTT.

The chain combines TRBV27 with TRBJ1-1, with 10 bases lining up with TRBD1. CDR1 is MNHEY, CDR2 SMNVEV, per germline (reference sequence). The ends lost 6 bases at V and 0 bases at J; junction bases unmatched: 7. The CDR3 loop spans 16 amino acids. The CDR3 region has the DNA TGTGCCAGCAGAAGGGGACAGGGGTCGATGAACACTGAAGCTTTCTTT. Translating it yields CASRRGQGSMNTEAFF.

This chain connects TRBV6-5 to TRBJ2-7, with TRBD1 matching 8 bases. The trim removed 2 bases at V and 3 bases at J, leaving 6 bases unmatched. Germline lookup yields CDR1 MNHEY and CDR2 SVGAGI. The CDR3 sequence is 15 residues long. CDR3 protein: CASSYASGTGYEQYF. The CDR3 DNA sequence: TGTGCCAGCAGTTACGCATCCGGGACAGGCTACGAGCAGTACTTC.

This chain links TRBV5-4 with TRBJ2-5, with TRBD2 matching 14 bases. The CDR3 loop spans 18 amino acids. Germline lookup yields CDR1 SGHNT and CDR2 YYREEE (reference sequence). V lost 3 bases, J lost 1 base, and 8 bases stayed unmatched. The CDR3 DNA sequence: TGTGCCAGCAGCTCGGGACTAGCGGGGGCCCCCCTCCAAGAGACCCAGTACTTC. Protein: CASSSGLAGAPLQETQYF.